One and the same sample provided the 19 T cell receptor beta chains below, sequenced in a study of CD8 T cells in ankylosing spondylitis. TCRdb itself ran the 5' RACE reads through MiXCR, one entry per CDR3 protein. The table records 220,000 or so distinct CDR3 sequences, roughly a tenth of them present only once. Sequenced: blood, either unsorted or a sorted T cell fraction (not recorded which). The origin of the receptors is a male donor with ankylosing spondylitis or in good health (not recorded which).

The table lists this clonotype with many counts. The chain carries TRBV3-1 and TRBJ2-7; 7 positions match TRBD1. The CDR3 is 15 residues long. The V gene end was trimmed by 2 bases and the J gene end by 4 bases; junction bases not matched to a gene: 8. Germline lookup yields CDR1 LGHDT and CDR2 YNNKEL (reference sequence). CDR3 nucleotide sequence: TGTGCCAGCAGCCAACCCCTTTACAGGGGTTACGAGCAGTACTTC. Its translation is CASSQPLYRGYEQYF.

CDR3 in DNA: TGCAGCGTTGGAACAGATAATGAAAAACTGTTTTTT. Amino acid sequence: CSVGTDNEKLFF. This chain links TRBV29-1 with TRBJ1-4; no firm D call. Germline V gene sequence: CDR1 SQVTM, CDR2 ANQGSEA. V lost 4 bases to trimming and J lost 4 bases, with 7 bases between them. The CDR3 length is 12 residues.

This clonotype was picked up many times. The V gene is TRBV20-1, the J gene TRBJ2-3; tentatively, D is TRBD2 (7 bases). The V gene's germline CDR1 is DFQATT and CDR2 SNEGSKA (reference sequence). There are 14 residues in the CDR3. With 6 bases removed from V and 2 bases from J, the gap between germline ends came to 15 bases. The CDR3 is CSALGGGATDTQYF. CDR3 bases: TGCAGTGCCCTTGGGGGGGGGGCCACAGATACGCAGTATTTT.

This clonotype was counted ten times or more. This chain connects TRBV7-6 to TRBJ1-6; D is ambiguous. Germline CDR1 reads SGHVS; CDR2 reads FNYEAQ. There are 14 residues in the CDR3. The germline V and J ends were trimmed by 4 bases and 7 bases, with 11 bases remaining between them. The CDR3, as DNA: TGTGCCAGCAGCTCCGACCGGCTGAATTCACCCCTCCACTTT. As protein: CASSSDRLNSPLHF.

Ten or more counts support this clonotype. V gene TRBV5-1 combines with J gene TRBJ2-2; D is perhaps TRBD1 (6 bases). This CDR3 is built from 15 residues. V lost 0 bases to trimming and J lost 4 bases, with 10 bases between them. From germline, CDR1 is SGHRS and CDR2 YFSETQ. The DNA of the CDR3 is TGCGCCAGCAGCTTGGCACAGGGAATCACCGGGGAGCTGTTTTTT. Amino acid sequence: CASSLAQGITGELFF.

This clonotype occurred a few times. The V gene is TRBV5-1, the J gene TRBJ2-5; the D gene is possibly TRBD2 (6 bases). The CDR3 has 14 residues. Germline CDR1 is SGHRS and CDR2 is YFSETQ. V was trimmed by 4 bases and J by 5 bases, leaving 15 bases between them. The CDR3 loop reads CASSTGLIRETQYF. Written as DNA, the CDR3 is TGCGCCAGCAGCACCGGACTAATCAGGGAGACCCAGTACTTC.

V is TRBV3-1 and J is TRBJ2-7; TRBD1 aligns across 7 bases. CDR3 size: 13 residues. Germline lookup yields CDR1 LGHDT and CDR2 YNNKEL (reference sequence). Trimming removed 5 bases from V and 2 bases from J; junction bases left unmatched: 3. The CDR3 sequence: CASSGTGAYEQYF. CDR3 in DNA: TGTGCCAGCAGCGGTACAGGGGCCTACGAGCAGTACTTC.

This clonotype was observed at least ten times. J is TRBJ2-5 and V is TRBV12-3 or TRBV12-4; D is unclear. The germline V and J ends were trimmed by 3 bases and 4 bases, with 12 bases remaining between them. This CDR3 comprises 14 residues. CDR3 in amino acids: CASSFSAGRETQYF. Here the CDR3 DNA reads TGTGCCAGCAGTTTTAGTGCCGGGCGAGAGACCCAGTACTTC.

This clonotype appeared a few times. This chain links TRBV9 with TRBJ2-2; no reliable D call. V shed 0 bases and J shed 5 bases, with 11 bases lying between them. The CDR3 is 15 amino acids. CDR1 is SGDLS and CDR2 is YYNGEE in the germline V gene. CDR3 in DNA: TGTGCCAGCAGCGTAGATACTCAACGGACCGGGGAGCTGTTTTTT. Residues: CASSVDTQRTGELFF. Using reference TRBV9 and TRBJ2-2 for the parts outside the CDR3, the full variable domain is DSGVTQTPKHLITATGQRVTLRCSPRSGDLSVYWYQQSLDQGLQFLIQYYNGEERAKGNILERFSAQQFPDLHSELNLSSLELGDSALYFCASSVDTQRTGELFFGEGSRLTVL.

This clonotype was observed many times. The chain uses TRBV5-1 and TRBJ2-3, with TRBD2 matching over 11 bases. J was trimmed by 6 bases and V by 2 bases; bases with no gene match: 5. Germline V CDR1 and CDR2: SGHRS, YFSETQ. The CDR3 extends over 15 amino acids. The CDR3 here is CASSFTSGGRDTQYF. In DNA form, the CDR3 reads TGCGCCAGCAGCTTCACTAGCGGGGGCCGCGATACGCAGTATTTT.

This clonotype was recorded once. The chain joins TRBV10-3 to TRBJ2-3; no clear D gene. The CDR3 extends over 19 amino acids. V was shortened by 2 bases and J by 2 bases, with 23 bases between the two germline ends. Germline CDR1 ENHRY, CDR2 SYGVKD. The CDR3 loop reads CAISEAVAANPIPTDTQYF. The CDR3 nucleotides read TGTGCCATCAGTGAGGCCGTGGCGGCAAACCCGATCCCCACAGATACGCAGTATTTT.

This clonotype occurred many times. The rearrangement links TRBV29-1 to TRBJ2-2, with 13 positions matching TRBD2. Germline V gene data show CDR1 as SQVTM and CDR2 as ANQGSEA. The CDR3 contains 14 residues. Unmatched junction bases numbered 4, after V lost 7 bases and J lost 5 bases. In DNA, the CDR3 is TGCAGCGATGGACTAGCGGGAGCTACCGGGGAGCTGTTTTTT. Protein sequence: CSDGLAGATGELFF.

This clonotype has a handful of counts. The chain combines TRBV18 with TRBJ2-5; 12 nucleotides align to TRBD1. This CDR3 spans 18 amino acids. V shed 3 bases, J shed 5 bases, and the junction held 13 bases outside the gene matches. Germline V lookup: CDR1 KGHSH, CDR2 LQKENI. The CDR3 bases are TGTGCCAGCTCACCGATAAAACCTGGGACAGGGGGCGGCGAGACCCAGTACTTC. It yields the protein CASSPIKPGTGGGETQYF.

The chain carries TRBV12-5 and TRBJ1-1; D perhaps matches TRBD1 (5 bases). The CDR3 is 15 residues long. V gave up 0 bases and J gave up 5 bases, with 13 bases separating them. Germline CDR1 reads LGHNT; CDR2 reads FRNRAP. The CDR3 DNA is TGTGCTAGTGGTTTGGTATACACAGCAGGGACTGAAGCTTTCTTT. This codes for CASGLVYTAGTEAFF.

The chain is built from TRBV9 and TRBJ1-2, with 9 bases fitting TRBD1. The CDR3 runs to 16 residues. In germline, CDR1 is SGDLS, CDR2 YYNGEE. V gave up 5 bases and J gave up 4 bases; unmatched junction bases: 12. CDR3 sequence reads: CASRAAGTGYPYGYTF. DNA for the CDR3: TGTGCCAGCAGAGCCGCCGGGACAGGGTATCCCTATGGCTACACCTTC.

The V and J genes are TRBV11-2 and TRBJ2-4; a possible D gene is TRBD1 (5 bases). Germline CDR1 reads SGHAT; CDR2 reads FQNNGV. This CDR3 has 15 amino acids. Trimming cost V 3 bases and J 7 bases, with 16 bases left between them. CDR3 in amino acids: CASSFMEGVFNIQYF. The CDR3 DNA follows: TGTGCCAGCAGCTTTATGGAAGGGGTTTTCAACATTCAGTACTTC. The full variable domain, in which reference TRBV11-2 and TRBJ2-4 provide the parts outside the CDR3, is EAGVAQSPRYKIIEKRQSVAFWCNPISGHATLYWYQQILGQGPKLLIQFQNNGVVDDSQLPKDRFSAERLKGVDSTLKIQPAKLEDSAVYLCASSFMEGVFNIQYFGAGTRLSVL.

This clonotype was seen repeatedly, ten times or more. CDR3 region: CASSFSGFGRNQPQHF. The DNA of the CDR3 is TGTGCCAGCAGTTTCTCTGGGTTTGGGCGCAATCAGCCCCAGCATTTT. The gene calls are TRBV12-3 or TRBV12-4 and TRBJ1-5; D call uncertain. V was clipped by 3 bases and J by 2 bases, with 14 bases between them. This CDR3 has 16 residues.

Many counts were recorded for this clonotype. V gene TRBV5-1 combines with J gene TRBJ2-5, with unresolved D. Trimming left V 4 bases short and J 5 bases short, with 12 bases between. CDR3 size: 13 residues. The germline gives CDR1 SGHRS, CDR2 YFSETQ. The CDR3 sequence: CASSMPPTETQYF. CDR3 nucleotide sequence: TGCGCCAGCAGCATGCCCCCGACGGAGACCCAGTACTTC.

This chain links TRBV7-3 with TRBJ1-1; 8 bases fit TRBD1. Germline CDR1 and CDR2: SGHTA and FQGTGA. This CDR3 has 14 amino acids. V gave up 3 bases and J gave up 0 bases; unmatched junction bases: 0. In DNA, the CDR3 is TGTGCCAGCAGCTTGACAGGGGTGAACACTGAAGCTTTCTTT. Its protein product is CASSLTGVNTEAFF.